The 29 T cell receptor beta chains below come from one sample, sequenced in a study of cytomegalovirus exposure and HLA in healthy donors. PCR was performed using 60 Vbeta and 13 Jbeta primers. The repertoire was sequenced with immunoSEQ multiplex PCR; TCRdb's copy has only in-frame clones and lacks some. In all, the sample yields 150,000 to 200,000 clones. The sequenced sample was PBMCs. All receptors come from a woman aged 60-75 years in good health and CMV-seronegative.

J is TRBJ2-1 and V is TRBV6-5; the match to TRBD2 covers 7 bases. Germline V CDR1 and CDR2: MNHEY, SVGAGI. The CDR3 totals 14 residues. J was trimmed by 12 bases and V by 5 bases; bases with no gene match: 13. The CDR3 spells CASSGGLPIPRQFF. Written as DNA, the CDR3 is TGTGCCAGCAGTGGGGGACTACCGATTCCCCGGCAGTTCTTC.

The rearrangement links TRBV5-1 to TRBJ2-1; 10 positions agree with TRBD2. CDR1 and CDR2 (germline): SGHRS, YFSETQ. V lost 0 bases and J lost 8; bases outside the gene matches: 8. The CDR3 has 16 residues. In DNA form, the CDR3 reads TGCGCCAGCAGCTTGGGAGGACTAGCGGTGGGCGATGAGCAGTTCTTC. This translates into CASSLGGLAVGDEQFF.

The chain is built from TRBV7-8 and TRBJ2-7; 11 bases fit TRBD1. From germline, CDR1 is SGHVS and CDR2 FQNEAQ. V shed 8 bases and J 4 bases; nucleotides not matched to a gene: 4. This CDR3 spans 13 amino acids. CDR3 DNA sequence: TGTGCCAGCTCCTGGGACAGGGGGTACGAGCAGTACTTC. It specifies CASSWDRGYEQYF.

This chain connects TRBV2 to TRBJ2-6; possibly TRBD1 for D (5 bases). Germline V gene lookup returns CDR1 SNHLY and CDR2 FYNNEI. The V end was cut by 2 bases, the J end by 0 bases, with 11 bases between. This CDR3 has 17 residues. In nucleotides, the CDR3 is TGTGCCAGCAGTGAATTACAGGACGACTCTGGGGCCAACGTCCTGACTTTC. Protein product: CASSELQDDSGANVLTF.

The chain joins TRBV27 to TRBJ1-5, with TRBD1 as a possible D gene (5 bases). CDR3 length: 15 amino acids. Trimming removed 3 bases from V and 6 bases from J, with 15 bases in between. Germline assignment: CDR1 MNHEY and CDR2 SMNVEV (reference sequence). CDR3: CASSFLGRAGQPQHF. DNA for the CDR3: TGTGCCAGCAGTTTCCTCGGCAGGGCAGGTCAGCCCCAGCATTTT.

The chain carries TRBV19 and TRBJ1-5; D perhaps matches TRBD1 (6 bases). Germline CDR1 is LNHDA and CDR2 is SQIVND (reference sequence). CDR3 length: 13 amino acids. V lost 11 bases and J lost 2, with 13 bases in between. The CDR3 nucleotides read TGTGCCTTGAGTGGGGGCGGCAATCAGCCCCAGCATTTT. This encodes CALSGGGNQPQHF.

The chain employs TRBV6-5 and TRBJ2-1; D possibly corresponds to TRBD1 (6 bases). The CDR3 contains 16 residues. Germline V lookup: CDR1 MNHEY, CDR2 SVGAGI. V gave up 0 bases and J gave up 7 bases, with 16 bases separating them. The chain's CDR3 is CASSYSKVAGVNEQFF. DNA of the CDR3: TGTGCCAGCAGTTACTCGAAGGTAGCAGGGGTGAATGAGCAGTTCTTC.

The chain links TRBV5-1 to TRBJ1-1; D remains ambiguous. V lost 3 bases and J 1 base, leaving 10 bases between the germline ends. CDR3 size: 14 residues. Germline V gene lookup returns CDR1 SGHRS and CDR2 YFSETQ. The DNA of the CDR3 is TGCGCCAGCAGCTACGCGAGGAAGAACACTGAAGCTTTCTTT. This translates into CASSYARKNTEAFF. The variable domain in full, completed from reference TRBV5-1 and TRBJ1-1, reads KAGVTQTPRYLIKTRGQQVTLSCSPISGHRSVSWYQQTPGQGLQFLFEYFSETQRNKGNFPGRFSGRQFSNSRSEMNVSTLELGDSALYLCASSYARKNTEAFFGQGTRLTVV.

As regards this clone: Mismatch with germline at one junction end may stem from a read error. This CDR3 is CASSLEQGGPQHF. CDR3 DNA: TGCGCCAGCAGTTTGGAACAGGGCGGGCCCCAGCATTTT. The chain is built from TRBV5-1 and TRBJ1-5, with D possibly matching TRBD1 (6 bases). The CDR3 length is 13 residues. CDR1 SGHRS and CDR2 YFSETQ come from the germline V gene.

The V and J genes are TRBV5-4 and TRBJ1-6, with TRBD1 matching 12 bases. CDR1 and CDR2 from the germline V gene are SGHNT and YYREEE (reference sequence). The CDR3 is 16 amino acids. V gave up 2 bases and J gave up 8 bases; unmatched junction bases: 5. CDR3 sequence: CASSFWDRGLHSPLHF. In DNA, the CDR3 is TGTGCCAGCAGCTTCTGGGACAGGGGGCTTCATTCACCCCTCCACTTT.

The genes are TRBV2 and TRBJ2-7; 14 bases align to TRBD2. With V trimmed by 6 bases and J by 1 base, 5 bases remained unmatched. Germline V gene sequence: CDR1 SNHLY, CDR2 FYNNEI. CDR3 length equals 16 residues. For the CDR3, the DNA is TGTGCCAGCAGGGGACTAGCGGGAGAATATTCCTACGAGCAGTACTTC. The encoded protein is CASRGLAGEYSYEQYF. The complete variable domain, with remaining parts taken from reference TRBV2 and TRBJ2-7, reads EPEVTQTPSHQVTQMGQEVILRCVPISNHLYFYWYRQILGQKVEFLVSFYNNEISEKSEIFDDQFSVERPDGSNFTLKIRSTKLEDSAMYFCASRGLAGEYSYEQYFGPGTRLTVT.

The chain carries TRBV4-1 and TRBJ1-4; D is perhaps TRBD1 (6 bases). This CDR3 has 13 amino acids. Trimming shortened V by 1 base and J by 11 bases, and 11 bases separated the two germline ends. The germline V gene has CDR1 MGHRA and CDR2 YSYEKL. The CDR3 reads CASSQAVQGKLFF. The CDR3 DNA is TGCGCCAGCAGCCAAGCTGTTCAGGGGAAACTGTTTTTT.

On this clone: The same CDR3 can be traced to other DNA sequences in this sample. J is TRBJ1-3 and V is TRBV18, with TRBD1 as a possible D gene (5 bases). Germline V gene data show CDR1 as KGHSH and CDR2 as LQKENI. The CDR3 has 17 amino acids. Trimming left V 2 bases short and J 4 bases short, with 18 bases between. The DNA of the CDR3 is TGTGCCAGCTCACCAACGGTCGGGGGGTCCTCCGGAAACACCATATATTTT. This translates into CASSPTVGGSSGNTIYF. Supplemented by reference TRBV18 and TRBJ1-3, the full variable domain reads NAGVMQNPRHLVRRRGQEARLRCSPMKGHSHVYWYRQLPEEGLKFMVYLQKENIIDESGMPKERFSAEFPKEGPSILRIQQVVRGDSAAYFCASSPTVGGSSGNTIYFGEGSWLTVV.

V usage is TRBV7-8 and J usage is TRBJ2-7; 7 positions match TRBD1. The CDR3 runs to 16 residues. V gave up 1 base and J gave up 4 bases; unmatched junction bases: 10. Germline assignment: CDR1 SGHVS and CDR2 FQNEAQ. CDR3 in amino acids: CASSLETGQVGYEQYF. CDR3 coding DNA: TGTGCCAGCAGCTTAGAAACCGGACAGGTGGGATACGAGCAGTACTTC.

The V and J genes are TRBV19 and TRBJ1-1; the match to TRBD1 covers 8 bases. This CDR3 region has 14 residues. Trimming at V came to 9 bases and at J to 4 bases, leaving 10 bases not matched to a gene. In germline, CDR1 is LNHDA, CDR2 SQIVND (reference sequence). The CDR3 nucleotides are TGTGCCAGCTATTCCGGGACAGGCCTCACTGAAGCTTTCTTT. Translation: CASYSGTGLTEAFF. Full variable domain (missing parts from reference TRBV19 and TRBJ1-1): DGGITQSPKYLFRKEGQNVTLSCEQNLNHDAMYWYRQDPGQGLRLIYYSQIVNDFQKGDIAEGYSVSREKKESFPLTVTSAQKNPTAFYLCASYSGTGLTEAFFGQGTRLTVV.

The J gene is TRBJ1-1, the V gene TRBV5-1, with unresolved D. Germline values: CDR1 SGHRS, CDR2 YFSETQ. This CDR3 region has 16 residues. The V end was cut by 0 bases, the J end by 0 bases, with 12 bases between. The chain's CDR3 is CASSLAGKALNTEAFF. CDR3 sequence (DNA): TGCGCCAGCAGCTTGGCCGGGAAAGCCCTGAACACTGAAGCTTTCTTT.

The chain joins TRBV18 to TRBJ1-4; TRBD1 is a possible D gene (5 bases). The CDR3 totals 15 residues. Germline CDR1 and CDR2: KGHSH and LQKENI. The V end lost 3 bases, the J end lost 4 bases, and 12 bases lay between the germline ends. The CDR3 DNA follows: TGTGCCAGCTCACCCGCGGGGCAGTATAATGAAAAACTGTTTTTT. This codes for CASSPAGQYNEKLFF. The full variable domain, rest sourced from reference TRBV18 and TRBJ1-4, is NAGVMQNPRHLVRRRGQEARLRCSPMKGHSHVYWYRQLPEEGLKFMVYLQKENIIDESGMPKERFSAEFPKEGPSILRIQQVVRGDSAAYFCASSPAGQYNEKLFFGSGTQLSVL.

This chain links TRBV19 with TRBJ1-3; D is possibly TRBD1 (6 bases). Trimming pared 5 bases from V and 1 base from J, leaving 9 bases between. The germline gives CDR1 LNHDA, CDR2 SQIVND (reference sequence). The CDR3 has 14 residues. DNA of the CDR3: TGTGCCAGTAGTGTCAGGGGTTCTGGAAACACCATATATTTT. Encoded protein: CASSVRGSGNTIYF.

The genes are TRBV6-5 and TRBJ1-6, with a tentative D call TRBD1 (5 bases). The CDR3 consists of 14 residues. V was cut by 5 bases and J by 2 bases, with 7 bases left in between. The germline gives CDR1 MNHEY, CDR2 SVGAGI. The CDR3 coding sequence is TGTGCCAGCAGTGACAGTACCTATAATTCACCCCTCCACTTT. It translates to CASSDSTYNSPLHF.

The chain couples TRBV6-1 to TRBJ1-5; TRBD1 might be the D (5 bases). Germline V CDR1 and CDR2: MNHNS, SASEGT. V dropped 1 base and J dropped 2 bases, with 6 bases sitting between them. The CDR3 is 14 residues long. CDR3 coding DNA: TGTGCCAGCAGTGAAGTAGGGGGCAATCAGCCCCAGCATTTT. This gives the protein CASSEVGGNQPQHF.

The V call is TRBV7-9, the J call TRBJ2-1; 8 bases line up with TRBD2. Losses at the gene ends were 1 base for V and 4 bases for J; bases not matched to a gene: 6. The CDR3 consists of 16 residues. Germline CDR1 SEHNR, CDR2 FQNEAQ (reference sequence). Here the CDR3 DNA reads TGTGCCAGCAGCTTAGAAGGAGCGGGAGAGTACAATGAGCAGTTCTTC. It is translated as CASSLEGAGEYNEQFF.

V is TRBV13 and J is TRBJ2-1, with 7 nucleotides matching TRBD1. The CDR3 loop spans 17 amino acids. Trimming removed 5 bases from V and 1 base from J; junction bases left unmatched: 11. CDR1 and CDR2 from the germline V gene are PRHDT and FYEKMQ (reference sequence). For the CDR3, the DNA is TGTGCCAGCAGCCCGGACAGGCCTACGGGATCCTACAATGAGCAGTTCTTC. This gives the protein CASSPDRPTGSYNEQFF.

V gene TRBV5-1 combines with J gene TRBJ1-1; D unclear. CDR3 length: 15 amino acids. CDR1 and CDR2 (germline): SGHRS, YFSETQ. V gave up 0 bases and J gave up 6 bases, with 15 bases separating them. CDR3 protein: CASSLADPLGAEAFF. The CDR3 DNA follows: TGCGCCAGCAGCTTGGCGGATCCTCTAGGAGCTGAAGCTTTCTTT. Full variable domain (missing parts from reference TRBV5-1 and TRBJ1-1): KAGVTQTPRYLIKTRGQQVTLSCSPISGHRSVSWYQQTPGQGLQFLFEYFSETQRNKGNFPGRFSGRQFSNSRSEMNVSTLELGDSALYLCASSLADPLGAEAFFGQGTRLTVV.

The chain joins TRBV6-6 to TRBJ1-2, with TRBD1 identical over 9 bases. This CDR3 has 14 amino acids. Germline V gene data show CDR1 as MNHNY and CDR2 as SVGAGI (reference sequence). V shed 6 bases and J 6 bases; nucleotides not matched to a gene: 8. The CDR3 bases are TGTGCCAGCAGGCTAGGACAGGGGAACGATGGCTACACCTTC. Translated, it gives CASRLGQGNDGYTF.

The gene calls are TRBV19 and TRBJ1-4, with 7 positions matching TRBD1. V was pared by 5 bases and J by 3 bases, with 6 bases of the junction left unmatched. The CDR3 spans 15 residues. Germline V CDR1 and CDR2: LNHDA, SQIVND (reference sequence). The CDR3 loop reads CASSVRGRANEKLFF. CDR3 nucleotide sequence: TGTGCCAGTAGTGTAAGGGGGCGTGCTAATGAAAAACTGTTTTTT.

The chain carries TRBV6-4 and TRBJ1-2; D is ambiguous. Germline values: CDR1 MRHNA, CDR2 SNTAGT. CDR3 length: 13 residues. V lost 2 bases and J 2 bases, leaving 6 bases between the germline ends. As DNA, the CDR3 is TGTGCCAGCAGTGACAACAGAAACTATGGCTACACCTTC. Protein product: CASSDNRNYGYTF.

The V gene is TRBV18, the J gene TRBJ1-1; 10 nucleotides agree with TRBD1. The CDR3 contains 16 residues. Per germline, CDR1 KGHSH and CDR2 LQKENI. V trimming: 5 bases; J trimming: 4 bases; junction bases outside the gene matches: 10. The CDR3 region has the DNA TGTGCCAGCTCATCTCGGGACAGGGGAGAGGGCACTGAAGCTTTCTTT. Translated, it gives CASSSRDRGEGTEAFF.

CDR3 DNA sequence: TGCGCCAGCAGCCAAGATTATACTGAAGCTTTCTTT. It codes for CASSQDYTEAFF. The V call is TRBV4-1, the J call TRBJ1-1, with D unresolved. Germline CDR1 and CDR2: MGHRA and YSYEKL. The CDR3 is made up of 12 amino acids. The V end was cut by 0 bases, the J end by 5 bases, with 4 bases between.

The rearrangement uses TRBV2 and TRBJ1-2, with TRBD1 as a possible D gene (6 bases). CDR3 length: 15 amino acids. Germline assignment: CDR1 SNHLY and CDR2 FYNNEI. V lost 5 bases, J lost 2 bases, and 15 bases lay in between. Written as DNA, the CDR3 is TGTGCCAGCAGTAGAACCGGGACACCCAACTATGGCTACACCTTC. It specifies CASSRTGTPNYGYTF.